This entry is about one T cell receptor beta chain. Methods used by the authors: The authors estimated nucleated cell counts from reference gene primer amplification. Produced via immunoSEQ multiplex PCR; TCRdb's table is partial and in-frame only. V and J calls and clone size follow that table, whereas D and trimming were derived from the DNA. The sample includes 150,000 to 200,000 clones, 70% to 90% of them seen just once. After removal of 4 bases from V and 1 base from J, the junction contained 4 bases not matched to a gene. Germline CDR1 reads SGHNT; CDR2 reads YYREEE (reference sequence). This CDR3 is 15 amino acids long. This sample is part of a study of blood T cell repertoires in COVID-19. At the level of the study: PBMCs, B-cell-depleted T cells, or T cells provided the cDNA or gDNA that made up the material.

The TCR originated in a man aged 60 to 69 with acute or convalescent COVID-19. The sequencing input was peripheral blood. The chain has TRBV5-4 and TRBJ2-2, with 7 bases aligning to TRBD2. CDR3 DNA: TGTGCCAGCAGCACGCCTAGCGGGAACACCGGGGAGCTGTTTTTT. This sequence encodes CASSTPSGNTGELFF.